This T cell receptor beta chain emerged from a study of blood T cell repertoires in COVID-19. The protocol was immunoSEQ multiplex PCR, while the TCRdb copy is restricted to in-frame clones and leaves out a portion. The table shows around 250,000 clones, with approximately 85% occurring only once. The CDR3 totals 17 residues. The germline V and J ends were trimmed by 0 bases and 2 bases, with 14 bases remaining between them. Germline V gene sequence: CDR1 SGHVS, CDR2 FNYEAQ. The specimen was PBMCs or T cells enriched from blood (not recorded which). V usage is TRBV7-6 and J usage is TRBJ2-1; possibly TRBD2 for D (6 bases). This TCR derives from a woman between 50 and 59 years old who had recovered from COVID-19. The CDR3 sequence: CASSLARWRGTYNEQFF. DNA of the CDR3: TGTGCCAGCAGCTTAGCGCGGTGGAGGGGAACCTACAATGAGCAGTTCTTC.